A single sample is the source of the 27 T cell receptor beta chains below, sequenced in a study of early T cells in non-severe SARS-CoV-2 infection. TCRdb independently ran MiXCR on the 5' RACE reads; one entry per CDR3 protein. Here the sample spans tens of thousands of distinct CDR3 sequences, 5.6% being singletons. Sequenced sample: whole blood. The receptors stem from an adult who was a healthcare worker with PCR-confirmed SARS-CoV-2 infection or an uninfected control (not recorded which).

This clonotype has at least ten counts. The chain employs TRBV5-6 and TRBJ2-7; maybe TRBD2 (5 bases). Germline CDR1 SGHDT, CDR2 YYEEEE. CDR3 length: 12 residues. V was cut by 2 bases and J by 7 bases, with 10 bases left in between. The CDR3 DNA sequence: TGTGCCAGCAGCTTACGGGGTAGGGAGCAGTACTTC. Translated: CASSLRGREQYF.

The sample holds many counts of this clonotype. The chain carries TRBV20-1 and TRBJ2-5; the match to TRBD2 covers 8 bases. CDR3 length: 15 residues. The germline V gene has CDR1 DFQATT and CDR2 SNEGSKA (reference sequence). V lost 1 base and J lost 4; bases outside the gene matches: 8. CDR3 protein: CSARVDGGALETQYF. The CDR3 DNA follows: TGCAGTGCTAGAGTGGACGGGGGGGCCCTAGAGACCCAGTACTTC.

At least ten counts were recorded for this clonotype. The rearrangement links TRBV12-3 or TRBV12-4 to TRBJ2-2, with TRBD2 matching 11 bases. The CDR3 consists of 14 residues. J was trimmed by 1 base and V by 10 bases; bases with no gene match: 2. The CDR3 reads CATTSGGNTGELFF. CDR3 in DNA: TGTGCCACTACTAGCGGGGGGAACACCGGGGAGCTGTTTTTT.

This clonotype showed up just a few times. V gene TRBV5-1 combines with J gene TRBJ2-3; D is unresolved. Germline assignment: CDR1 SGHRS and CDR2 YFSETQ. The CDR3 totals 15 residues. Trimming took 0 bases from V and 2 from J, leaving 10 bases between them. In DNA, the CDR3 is TGCGCCAGCAGCTTGGAACTTTTCCACACAGATACGCAGTATTTT. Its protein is CASSLELFHTDTQYF.

The chain's CDR3 is CASSAGTSLETQYF. In DNA, the CDR3 is TGTGCCAGCAGTGCCGGAACATCCCTAGAGACCCAGTACTTC. V and J are TRBV2 and TRBJ2-5, with no clear D. The CDR3 has 14 amino acids. Germline assignment: CDR1 SNHLY and CDR2 FYNNEI. V lost 4 bases to trimming and J lost 4 bases, with 13 bases between them.

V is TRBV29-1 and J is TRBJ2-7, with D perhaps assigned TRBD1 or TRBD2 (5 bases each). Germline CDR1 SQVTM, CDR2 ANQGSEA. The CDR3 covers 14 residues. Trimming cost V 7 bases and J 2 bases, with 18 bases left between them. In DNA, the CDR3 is TGCAGCGCCCGGTTGGGGACGGGGACCTACGAGCAGTACTTC. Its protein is CSARLGTGTYEQYF.

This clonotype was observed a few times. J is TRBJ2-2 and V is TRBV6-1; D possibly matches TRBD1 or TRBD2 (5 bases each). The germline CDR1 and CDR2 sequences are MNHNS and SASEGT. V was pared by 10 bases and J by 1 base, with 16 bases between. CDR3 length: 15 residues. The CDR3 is CATLRGTQNTGELFF. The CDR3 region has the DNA TGTGCCACCCTCCGGGGCACCCAGAACACCGGGGAGCTGTTTTTT.

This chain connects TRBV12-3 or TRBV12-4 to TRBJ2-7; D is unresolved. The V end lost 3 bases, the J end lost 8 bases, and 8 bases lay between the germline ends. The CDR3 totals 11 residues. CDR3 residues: CASSLLGQQYF. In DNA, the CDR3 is TGTGCCAGCAGTTTGCTAGGACAGCAGTACTTC.

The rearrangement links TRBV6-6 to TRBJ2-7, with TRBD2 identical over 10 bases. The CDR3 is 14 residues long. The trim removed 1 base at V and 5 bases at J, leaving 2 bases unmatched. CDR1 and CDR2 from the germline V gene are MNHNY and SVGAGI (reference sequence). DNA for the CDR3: TGTGCCAGCAGTTACTGGGGACTAGCGAACGAGCAGTACTTC. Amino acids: CASSYWGLANEQYF.

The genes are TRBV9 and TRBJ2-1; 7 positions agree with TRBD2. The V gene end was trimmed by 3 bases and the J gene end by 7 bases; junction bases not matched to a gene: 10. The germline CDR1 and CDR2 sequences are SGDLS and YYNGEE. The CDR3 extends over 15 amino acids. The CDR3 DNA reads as TGTGCCAGCAGCGCGGGGGGTTGGTTTGAAAATGAGCAGTTCTTC. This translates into CASSAGGWFENEQFF.

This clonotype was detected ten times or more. This CDR3 is CASSLGRINQETQYF. CDR3 sequence (DNA): TGTGCCAGCAGCTTAGGGCGAATTAACCAAGAGACCCAGTACTTC. J is TRBJ2-5 and V is TRBV7-2; D unclear. Germline CDR1 reads SGHTA; CDR2 reads FQGNSA. The V gene lost 1 base and the J gene lost 0 bases, with 9 bases spanning the gap. This CDR3 spans 15 amino acids.

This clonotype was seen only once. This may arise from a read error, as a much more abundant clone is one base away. The CDR3 loop reads CASSLAGRATGTDTQYF. CDR3 bases: TGTGCCAGCAGCTTGGCCGGCCGGGCCACGGGCACAGATACGCAGTATTTT. The V call is TRBV5-6, the J call TRBJ2-3; D gene unclear. Trimming removed 0 bases at V and 1 base at J, with 15 bases between. The CDR3 totals 17 residues. CDR1 is SGHDT, CDR2 YYEEEE, per germline.

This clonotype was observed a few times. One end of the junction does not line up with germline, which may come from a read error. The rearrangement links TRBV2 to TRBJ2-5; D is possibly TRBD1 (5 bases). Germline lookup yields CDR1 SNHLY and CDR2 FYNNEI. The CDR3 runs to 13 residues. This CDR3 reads CASRQDSQGTQYF. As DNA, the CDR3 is TGTGCCAGCAGACAAGACAGTCAAGGGACCCAGTACTTC.

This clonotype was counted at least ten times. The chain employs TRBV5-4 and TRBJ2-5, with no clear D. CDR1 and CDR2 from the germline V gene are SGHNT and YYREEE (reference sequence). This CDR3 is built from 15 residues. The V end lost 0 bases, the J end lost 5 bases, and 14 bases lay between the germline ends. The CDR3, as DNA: TGTGCCAGCAGCTTGGCCGGAATCGGCCAGGAGACCCAGTACTTC. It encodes CASSLAGIGQETQYF.

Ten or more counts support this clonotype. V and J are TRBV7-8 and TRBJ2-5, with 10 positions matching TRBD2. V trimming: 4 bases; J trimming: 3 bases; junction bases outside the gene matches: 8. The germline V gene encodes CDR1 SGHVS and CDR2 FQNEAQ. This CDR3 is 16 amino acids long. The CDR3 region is CASSSGPSGGKETQYF. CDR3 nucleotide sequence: TGTGCCAGCAGCTCTGGGCCTAGCGGGGGAAAAGAGACCCAGTACTTC. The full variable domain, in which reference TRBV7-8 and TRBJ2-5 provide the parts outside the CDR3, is GAGVSQSPRYKVAKRGQDVALRCDPISGHVSLFWYQQALGQGPEFLTYFQNEAQLDKSGLPSDRFFAERPEGSVSTLKIQRTQQEDSAVYLCASSSGPSGGKETQYFGPGTRLLVL.

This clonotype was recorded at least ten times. The DNA of the CDR3 is TGTGCCAGCAGTGAAGCCGGGACTAGCGGGGGGGGCCAAGAGACCCAGTACTTC. This gives the protein CASSEAGTSGGGQETQYF. The chain is built from TRBV25-1 and TRBJ2-5; 16 bases map to TRBD2. The ends lost 2 bases at V and 1 base at J; junction bases unmatched: 4. CDR1 is MGHDK and CDR2 is SYGVNS in the germline V gene. This CDR3 region has 18 residues. Filled out from reference TRBV25-1 and TRBJ2-5, the complete variable domain reads EADIYQTPRYLVIGTGKKITLECSQTMGHDKMYWYQQDPGMELHLIHYSYGVNSTEKGDLSSESTVSRIRTEHFPLTLESARPSHTSQYLCASSEAGTSGGGQETQYFGPGTRLLVL.

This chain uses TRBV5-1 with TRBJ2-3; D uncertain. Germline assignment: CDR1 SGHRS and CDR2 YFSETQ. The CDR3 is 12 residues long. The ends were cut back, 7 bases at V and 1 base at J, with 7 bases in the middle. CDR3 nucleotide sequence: TGCGCCAGCGGGTCCCGCACAGATACGCAGTATTTT. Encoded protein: CASGSRTDTQYF.

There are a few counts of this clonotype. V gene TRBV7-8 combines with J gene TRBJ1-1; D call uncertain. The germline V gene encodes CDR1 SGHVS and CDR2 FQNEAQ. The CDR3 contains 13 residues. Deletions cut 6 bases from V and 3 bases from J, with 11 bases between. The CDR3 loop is CASRSRMHTEAFF. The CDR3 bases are TGTGCCAGCAGAAGCAGGATGCACACTGAAGCTTTCTTT. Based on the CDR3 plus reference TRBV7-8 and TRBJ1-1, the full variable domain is GAGVSQSPRYKVAKRGQDVALRCDPISGHVSLFWYQQALGQGPEFLTYFQNEAQLDKSGLPSDRFFAERPEGSVSTLKIQRTQQEDSAVYLCASRSRMHTEAFFGQGTRLTVV.

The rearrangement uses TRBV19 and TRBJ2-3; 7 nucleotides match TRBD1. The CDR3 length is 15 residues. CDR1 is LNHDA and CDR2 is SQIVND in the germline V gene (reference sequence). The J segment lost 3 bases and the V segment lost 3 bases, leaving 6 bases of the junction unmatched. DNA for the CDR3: TGTGCCAGTAGTATCGGGACAGCCTTTACAGATACGCAGTATTTT. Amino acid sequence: CASSIGTAFTDTQYF.

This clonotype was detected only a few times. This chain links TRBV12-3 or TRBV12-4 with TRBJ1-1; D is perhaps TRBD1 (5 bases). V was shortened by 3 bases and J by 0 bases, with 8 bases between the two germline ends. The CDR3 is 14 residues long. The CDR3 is CASSLGRVNTEAFF. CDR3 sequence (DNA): TGTGCCAGCAGTTTGGGCAGGGTGAACACTGAAGCTTTCTTT.

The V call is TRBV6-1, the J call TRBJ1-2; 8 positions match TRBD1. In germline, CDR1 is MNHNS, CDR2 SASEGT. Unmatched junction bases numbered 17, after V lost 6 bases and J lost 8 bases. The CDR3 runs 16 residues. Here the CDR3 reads CASSLHGGQGIGGYTF. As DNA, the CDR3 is TGTGCCAGCAGCCTCCATGGAGGACAGGGAATTGGCGGCTACACCTTC.

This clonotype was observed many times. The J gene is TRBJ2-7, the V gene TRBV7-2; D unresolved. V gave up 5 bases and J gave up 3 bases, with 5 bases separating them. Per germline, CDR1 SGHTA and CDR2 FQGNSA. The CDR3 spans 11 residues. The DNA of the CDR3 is TGTGCCAGCAGCGATCGCTACGAGCAGTACTTC. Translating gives CASSDRYEQYF.

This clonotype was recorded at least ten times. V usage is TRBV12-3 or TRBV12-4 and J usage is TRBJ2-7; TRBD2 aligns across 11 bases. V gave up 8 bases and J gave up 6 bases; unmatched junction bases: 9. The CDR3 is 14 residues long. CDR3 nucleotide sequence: TGTGCCAGCGGCCCGGGACTAGCGGCTACCGAGCAGTACTTC. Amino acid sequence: CASGPGLAATEQYF.

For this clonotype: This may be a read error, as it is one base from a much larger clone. Here the CDR3 DNA reads TGCAGCCCGGGCAACTCACCCCTCCACTTT. It encodes CSPGNSPLHF. The chain is built from TRBV29-1 and TRBJ1-6, with D unclear. CDR3 size: 10 residues. Between the trimmed V and J ends, which lost 8 bases and 10 bases, there was a span of 9 bases. Germline values: CDR1 SQVTM, CDR2 ANQGSEA.

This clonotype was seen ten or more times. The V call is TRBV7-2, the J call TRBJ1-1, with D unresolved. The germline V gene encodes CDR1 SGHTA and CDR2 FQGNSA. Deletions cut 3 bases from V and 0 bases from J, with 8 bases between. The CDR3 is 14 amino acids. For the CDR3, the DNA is TGTGCCAGCAGCTTGAGCAGGATGAACACTGAAGCTTTCTTT. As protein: CASSLSRMNTEAFF.

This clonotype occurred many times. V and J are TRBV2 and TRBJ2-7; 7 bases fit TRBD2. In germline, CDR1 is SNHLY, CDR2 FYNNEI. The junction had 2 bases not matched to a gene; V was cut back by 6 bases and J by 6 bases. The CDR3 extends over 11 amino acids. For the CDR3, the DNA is TGTGCCAGCAGGGGAGGGGTCGAGCAGTACTTC. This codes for CASRGGVEQYF.

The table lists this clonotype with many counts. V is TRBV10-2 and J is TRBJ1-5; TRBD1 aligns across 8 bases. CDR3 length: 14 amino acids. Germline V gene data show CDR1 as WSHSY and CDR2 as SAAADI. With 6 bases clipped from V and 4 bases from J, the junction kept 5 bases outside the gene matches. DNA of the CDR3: TGCGCCAGCAGACCTACAGGGGGTAATCAGCCCCAGCATTTT. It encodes CASRPTGGNQPQHF.